The source of this T cell receptor beta chain is a study of beta chain features in type 1 diabetes. Across the study: The examined sorted cells totaled under 120 million across samples.

Study-level results: In all four CD4+ subsets, TCRB CDR3 length was significantly, moderately reduced in type 1 diabetes. Short templates might get an advantage during PCR, and this would be equal in patients and controls. A closer apparent resemblance between naive, central memory and Treg TCRB repertoires was seen in patients than in healthy donors.

Turning to this clone: Antigen: not known.

CDR3 size: 13 residues. V lost 3 bases and J lost 3, with 8 bases in between. Per the germline V gene, CDR1 is SEHNR and CDR2 is FQNEAQ (reference sequence). Expressed TCRB transcripts were sequenced, since all the RNA that had been isolated was reverse transcribed. Libraries were prepared by immunoSEQ multiplex PCR; TCRdb keeps only in-frame clonotypes and omits some of them. The sample consists of 250,000 to 300,000 clones, 8% of them appearing once. Sequences were obtained from central memory CD4+ T cells from blood. The origin of this receptor is a woman aged 18 to 35 in good health. This chain links TRBV7-9 with TRBJ1-1; D remains unclear. Here the CDR3 DNA reads TGTGCCAGCAGCTTTCTCTCGGACACTGAAGCTTTCTTT. It encodes CASSFLSDTEAFF.